Listed here are 7 T cell receptor beta chains from one sample, sequenced in a study of STAT3 mutations in large granular lymphocyte leukemia. Study-wide results and limits: Every T-cell large granular lymphocyte leukemia patient had at least one immunodominant TCR beta clonotype.

The data were produced by immunoSEQ multiplex PCR, yet TCRdb's version contains in-frame clones alone and is incomplete. Of tens of thousands of clones listed, 88% were seen once; the top ten hold 0.4% to 0.5%. These receptors have no known antigen. Material: PBMCs. The receptors stem from a human donor with T large granular lymphocyte leukemia. Some clones in this sample may be carry-over from other donors' samples.

This clone was observed once. V is TRBV2 and J is TRBJ2-5, with D tentatively TRBD2 (6 bases). The CDR3 loop spans 15 amino acids. The V end lost 3 bases, the J end lost 1 base, and 12 bases lay between the germline ends. Looked up from germline, CDR1 is SNHLY and CDR2 is FYNNEI. The CDR3 protein is CASSDGGEAQETQYF. CDR3 coding DNA: TGTGCCAGCAGTGATGGAGGGGAAGCCCAAGAGACCCAGTACTTC.

V and J are TRBV4-1 and TRBJ1-4; D is possibly TRBD1 (5 bases). The V and J ends lost 0 bases and 7 bases respectively, with 15 bases between them. Germline lookup yields CDR1 MGHRA and CDR2 YSYEKL. The CDR3 has 16 residues. Written as DNA, the CDR3 is TGCGCCAGCAGCCAAGAACCCCAGGGAGGAAGTGAAAAACTGTTTTTT. Protein: CASSQEPQGGSEKLFF.

The rearrangement links TRBV7-9 to TRBJ1-1; D uncertain. V lost 5 bases and J 1 base, leaving 8 bases between the germline ends. Germline CDR1 is SEHNR and CDR2 is FQNEAQ (reference sequence). This CDR3 comprises 13 residues. The CDR3 is CASSPYGNTEAFF. CDR3 DNA: TGTGCCAGCAGCCCCTACGGGAACACTGAAGCTTTCTTT.

This clone was seen a handful of times. CDR3 sequence (DNA): TGTGCCAGCAGTGACACTTTAGCAGCCGGGGAGCTGTTTTTT. Protein: CASSDTLAAGELFF. The chain uses TRBV6-4 and TRBJ2-2; D gene ambiguous. V was trimmed by 2 bases and J by 6 bases, leaving 10 bases between them. In germline, CDR1 is MRHNA, CDR2 SNTAGT. The CDR3 extends over 14 amino acids.

DNA of the CDR3: TGTGCCAGCAGCTTAGTATGGGCCCCTCTCAACTATGGCTACACCTTC. Translated: CASSLVWAPLNYGYTF. The rearrangement links TRBV7-2 to TRBJ1-2, with D uncertain. Germline CDR1 and CDR2: SGHTA and FQGNSA. The CDR3 contains 16 residues. V was trimmed by 1 base and J by 2 bases, leaving 14 bases between them.

The CDR3 DNA reads TGTGCCAGCAGCTCGGGACAGTTCACCGGGGAGCTGTTTTTT. It is translated as CASSSGQFTGELFF. The chain links TRBV7-9 to TRBJ2-2; TRBD1 agrees at 7 bases. The ends lost 4 bases at V and 4 bases at J; junction bases unmatched: 3. CDR1 is SEHNR, CDR2 FQNEAQ, per germline (reference sequence). The CDR3 extends over 14 amino acids.

This rearrangement joins TRBV18 to TRBJ2-5, with D possibly being TRBD2 (6 bases). Germline V gene lookup returns CDR1 KGHSH and CDR2 LQKENI. CDR3 length equals 12 residues. V was trimmed by 2 bases and J by 5 bases, leaving 6 bases between them. The CDR3 sequence: CASSPGGETQYF. The CDR3 nucleotides are TGTGCCAGCTCACCAGGGGGGGAGACCCAGTACTTC.